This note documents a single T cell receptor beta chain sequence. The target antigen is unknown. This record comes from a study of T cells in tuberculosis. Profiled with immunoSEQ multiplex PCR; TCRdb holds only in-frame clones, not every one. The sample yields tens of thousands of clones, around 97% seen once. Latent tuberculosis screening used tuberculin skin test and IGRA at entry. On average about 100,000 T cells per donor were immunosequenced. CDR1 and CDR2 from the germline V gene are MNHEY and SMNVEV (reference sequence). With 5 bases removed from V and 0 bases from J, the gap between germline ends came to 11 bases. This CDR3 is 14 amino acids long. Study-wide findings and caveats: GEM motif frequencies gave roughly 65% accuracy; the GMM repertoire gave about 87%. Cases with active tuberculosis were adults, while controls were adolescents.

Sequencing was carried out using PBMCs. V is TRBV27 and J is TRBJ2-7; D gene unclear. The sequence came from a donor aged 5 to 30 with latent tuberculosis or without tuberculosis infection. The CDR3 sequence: CASSHAPSSYEQYF. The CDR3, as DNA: TGTGCCAGCAGTCATGCACCGAGCTCCTACGAGCAGTACTTC.